The 14 T cell receptor beta chains below were found in one sample sequenced in a study of post-analysis software for immune sequencing data. Points from the study as a whole: Relative to controls, patients had about 5 TRBV segments at higher frequency, with TRBV5-6, TRBV5-1 and TRBV20-1 among these.

Included in the TCR beta cDNA libraries were unique molecular identifiers. TCRdb independently ran MiXCR on the PCR reads; one entry per CDR3 protein. The sample has 600,000 to 750,000 distinct CDR3 sequences, more than 50% seen once. The antigens for these receptors are not known. The sequencing input was blood. These receptor sequences come from a girl under 10 years old with multiple sclerosis.

As regards this clonotype: A junction boundary mismatches the germline segment, possibly from a read error. V usage is TRBV9 and J usage is TRBJ2-1; tentatively, D is TRBD2 (6 bases). The CDR3 is made up of 16 amino acids. Germline loops: CDR1 SGDLS, CDR2 YYNGEE. This CDR3 reads CASSYRGGASYNKQFF. For the CDR3, the DNA is TGTGCCAGCAGCTACCGTGGCGGGGCATCCTACAATAAGCAGTTCTTC.

The J gene is TRBJ2-5, the V gene TRBV5-1, with D possibly matching TRBD1 (6 bases). There are 18 residues in the CDR3. CDR1 is SGHRS, CDR2 YFSETQ, per germline. The V and J ends lost 0 bases and 4 bases respectively, with 22 bases between them. The CDR3 DNA reads as TGCGCCAGCAGCTTGGTGGGACATACGTACGGGCTCGGAGAGACCCAGTACTTC. Protein product: CASSLVGHTYGLGETQYF.

The rearrangement joins TRBV10-3 to TRBJ2-1, with 8 bases identical to TRBD2. This CDR3 has 13 amino acids. Germline-derived CDR1 and CDR2 are ENHRY and SYGVKD. Losses at the gene ends were 8 bases for V and 7 bases for J; bases not matched to a gene: 7. The DNA for the CDR3 is TGTGCCATCCGGGACGGGAGGGTTAATGAGCAGTTCTTC. This codes for CAIRDGRVNEQFF.

The rearrangement joins TRBV3-1 to TRBJ1-1, with D unresolved. The CDR3 length is 13 residues. CDR1 LGHDT and CDR2 YNNKEL come from the germline V gene (reference sequence). Trimming removed 4 bases from V and 8 bases from J, with 14 bases in between. In DNA, the CDR3 is TGTGCCAGCAGCCGAGTTTTTGGTTTGGAAGCTTTCTTT. This sequence encodes CASSRVFGLEAFF.

The V gene is TRBV7-2, the J gene TRBJ2-7, with D tentatively TRBD1 (6 bases). The CDR3 has 14 residues. V was cut by 1 base and J by 10 bases, with 17 bases left in between. Germline lookup yields CDR1 SGHTA and CDR2 FQGNSA. The CDR3 DNA reads TGTGCCAGCAGCTTAGACAGGGACATGGGTAAACAGTACTTC. Translating it yields CASSLDRDMGKQYF.

The gene calls are TRBV20-1 and TRBJ2-3; D not certain. CDR1 and CDR2 (germline): DFQATT, SNEGSKA (reference sequence). V lost 0 bases, J lost 0 bases, and 10 bases lay in between. The CDR3 sequence is 15 residues long. The CDR3 coding sequence is TGCAGTGCTAGAGACTATGGTACAAGCACAGATACGCAGTATTTT. Residues: CSARDYGTSTDTQYF.

V usage is TRBV7-6 and J usage is TRBJ2-1, with TRBD2 matching 10 bases. Unmatched junction bases numbered 9, after V lost 2 bases and J lost 8 bases. Per germline, CDR1 SGHVS and CDR2 FNYEAQ. The CDR3 is 16 amino acids. CDR3: CASSLTGGLARHEQFF. DNA of the CDR3: TGTGCCAGCAGCTTAACGGGGGGACTAGCGAGACATGAGCAGTTCTTC.

This clonotype was counted a few times. The chain links TRBV5-1 to TRBJ2-5; TRBD2 agrees at 12 bases. The CDR3 has 17 amino acids. With 4 bases clipped from V and 1 base from J, the junction kept 8 bases outside the gene matches. CDR1 SGHRS and CDR2 YFSETQ come from the germline V gene. Here the CDR3 reads CASSRILAGGPQETQYF. The CDR3 coding sequence is TGCGCCAGCAGCCGAATACTAGCGGGAGGCCCCCAAGAGACCCAGTACTTC.

This clonotype was detected only a few times. The rearrangement joins TRBV28 to TRBJ2-7; 13 bases agree with TRBD2. V was pared by 5 bases and J by 1 base, with 5 bases of the junction left unmatched. The CDR3 is 16 amino acids. CDR1 and CDR2 from the germline V gene are MDHEN and SYDVKM. CDR3 residues: CASSPGGLAGSYEQYF. CDR3 bases: TGTGCCAGCAGTCCCGGGGGACTAGCGGGGTCCTACGAGCAGTACTTC.

This clonotype was detected a few times. J is TRBJ1-2 and V is TRBV14; D unresolved. V shed 1 base and J shed 5 bases, with 8 bases lying between them. In germline, CDR1 is SGHDN, CDR2 FVKESK. This CDR3 is built from 13 residues. In nucleotides, the CDR3 is TGTGCCAGCAGCCAAGTAGATGGTTATGGCTACACCTTC. This translates into CASSQVDGYGYTF. Full variable domain (remainder filled in from reference TRBV14 and TRBJ1-2): EAGVTQFPSHSVIEKGQTVTLRCDPISGHDNLYWYRRVMGKEIKFLLHFVKESKQDESGMPNNRFLAERTGGTYSTLKVQPAELEDSGVYFCASSQVDGYGYTFGSGTRLTVV.

V and J are TRBV7-8 and TRBJ1-5; weak D call: TRBD1 (6 bases). V lost 7 bases and J lost 4, with 17 bases in between. There are 15 residues in the CDR3. CDR1 and CDR2 from the germline V gene are SGHVS and FQNEAQ. The CDR3 region is CASTPGGPSNQPQHF. The CDR3 DNA reads as TGTGCCAGCACCCCGGGGGGGCCTAGTAATCAGCCCCAGCATTTT.

The V gene is TRBV7-2, the J gene TRBJ2-1; D is possibly TRBD1 or TRBD2 (7 bases each). CDR1 is SGHTA and CDR2 is FQGNSA in the germline V gene. CDR3 length: 12 residues. With 3 bases removed from V and 15 bases from J, the gap between germline ends came to 15 bases. The CDR3 reads CASSLEAGQRFF. DNA of the CDR3: TGTGCCAGCAGCTTGGAAGCGGGACAGCGGTTCTTC.

This clonotype was detected ten times or more. The chain is built from TRBV20-1 and TRBJ2-3; TRBD2 agrees at 9 bases. The CDR3 runs to 15 residues. Looked up from germline, CDR1 is DFQATT and CDR2 is SNEGSKA (reference sequence). Germline trimming cut 3 bases from V and 2 bases from J; bases unmatched to any gene: 6. In DNA form, the CDR3 reads TGCAGTGCTAGTCTGCGGGGGGGCCTCACAGATACGCAGTATTTT. Translated: CSASLRGGLTDTQYF.

This sequence joins TRBV20-1 and TRBJ2-3; 9 bases map to TRBD2. CDR3 size: 15 residues. The germline V gene has CDR1 DFQATT and CDR2 SNEGSKA (reference sequence). Trimming cost V 3 bases and J 1 base; bases outside gene matches: 5. The CDR3 bases are TGCAGTGCTAGGGTTAGCGGGGGCGGCACAGATACGCAGTATTTT. Protein: CSARVSGGGTDTQYF.